The 24 T cell receptor beta chains below were found in one sample sequenced in a study of T cell responses to AZD1222 COVID-19 vaccine. Produced via immunoSEQ multiplex PCR; TCRdb's table is partial and in-frame only. The profile shows 100,000 or so clones, more than 75% of them singletons. The specimen was peripheral blood, collected on day 0 of AZD1222 vaccination. The source is an adult in good health.

The chain has TRBV27 and TRBJ1-2; TRBD1 is a possible D gene (5 bases). Germline CDR1 reads MNHEY; CDR2 reads SMNVEV (reference sequence). Trimming removed 3 bases at V and 14 bases at J, with 19 bases between. The CDR3 is made up of 13 amino acids. In DNA form, the CDR3 reads TGTGCCAGCAGTTTTACCGGGACGGAATCGTATACCTTC. It encodes CASSFTGTESYTF.

The J gene is TRBJ2-1, the V gene TRBV7-3; no definite D call. V lost 5 bases, J lost 8 bases, and 19 bases lay in between. Germline V CDR1 and CDR2: SGHTA, FQGTGA. This CDR3 has 15 residues. Here the CDR3 reads CASSPTRQALDEQFF. The CDR3 DNA follows: TGTGCCAGCAGCCCAACACGACAAGCCCTCGATGAGCAGTTCTTC.

The chain recombines TRBV19 with TRBJ2-7; D is perhaps TRBD1 (6 bases). The CDR3 has 14 residues. The germline gives CDR1 LNHDA, CDR2 SQIVND (reference sequence). Trimming left V 6 bases short and J 0 bases short, with 12 bases between. CDR3 DNA sequence: TGTGCCAGTAGCCCCGACAGGATCTCCTACGAGCAGTACTTC. Encoded protein: CASSPDRISYEQYF. Looking up the rest from reference TRBV19 and TRBJ2-7 gives the full variable domain: DGGITQSPKYLFRKEGQNVTLSCEQNLNHDAMYWYRQDPGQGLRLIYYSQIVNDFQKGDIAEGYSVSREKKESFPLTVTSAQKNPTAFYLCASSPDRISYEQYFGPGTRLTVT.

This rearrangement joins TRBV19 to TRBJ2-3; TRBD2 matches at 13 bases. With V trimmed by 2 bases and J by 7 bases, 6 bases remained unmatched. The germline CDR1 and CDR2 sequences are LNHDA and SQIVND (reference sequence). The CDR3 has 16 residues. The CDR3 spells CASSITSGRAGNTQYF. In DNA, the CDR3 is TGTGCCAGTAGTATAACTAGCGGGAGGGCCGGAAATACGCAGTATTTT.

CDR3 protein: CASSSGDVGPYEQYF. CDR3 bases: TGCGCCAGCAGCTCGGGGGACGTTGGGCCATACGAGCAGTACTTC. The chain links TRBV5-1 to TRBJ2-7, with D possibly being TRBD2 (6 bases). Germline loops: CDR1 SGHRS, CDR2 YFSETQ. Trimming removed 3 bases from V and 4 bases from J, with 17 bases in between. CDR3 size: 15 residues.

The chain recombines TRBV6-2 or TRBV6-3 with TRBJ2-5, with 9 nucleotides matching TRBD2. Germline V lookup: CDR1 MNHEY, CDR2 SVGEGT. This CDR3 region has 15 residues. The junction had 8 bases not matched to a gene; V was cut back by 4 bases and J by 5 bases. CDR3 sequence: CASSWSGRLEETQYF. In DNA, the CDR3 is TGTGCCAGCAGTTGGAGCGGGAGGCTCGAGGAGACCCAGTACTTC.

The CDR3 protein is CASSLTSGSTAVFF. For the CDR3, the DNA is TGTGCCAGCAGCTTGACTAGCGGGAGCACAGCAGTGTTCTTC. The chain uses TRBV11-2 and TRBJ2-1, with 12 bases identical to TRBD2. V was pared by 3 bases and J by 15 bases, with 9 bases of the junction left unmatched. The CDR3 has 14 amino acids. Germline CDR1 is SGHAT and CDR2 is FQNNGV.

The J gene is TRBJ1-5, the V gene TRBV27; D is unclear. The CDR3 contains 14 residues. Per germline, CDR1 MNHEY and CDR2 SMNVEV (reference sequence). Trimming pared 1 base from V and 0 bases from J, leaving 4 bases between. The CDR3 bases are TGTGCCAGCAGTTTATACCTTAGCAATCAGCCCCAGCATTTT. Translation gives CASSLYLSNQPQHF.

This chain links TRBV7-8 with TRBJ1-1, with D uncertain. Germline values: CDR1 SGHVS, CDR2 FQNEAQ. The CDR3 runs to 10 residues. V was pared by 5 bases and J by 7 bases, with 5 bases between. The CDR3 reads CASSRIEAFF. In DNA form, the CDR3 reads TGTGCCAGCAGCCGGATTGAAGCTTTCTTT.

The chain carries TRBV24-1 and TRBJ1-1; TRBD1 aligns across 9 bases. The CDR3 has 16 residues. Per the germline V gene, CDR1 is KGHDR and CDR2 is SFDVKD. V shed 5 bases, J shed 2 bases, and the junction held 8 bases outside the gene matches. CDR3 sequence: CATSGGDRAHNTEAFF. CDR3 in DNA: TGTGCCACCAGTGGGGGGGACAGGGCGCATAACACTGAAGCTTTCTTT.

This clone was found once. The V call is TRBV2, the J call TRBJ2-3; 13 nucleotides align to TRBD2. The CDR3 length is 19 residues. V dropped 3 bases and J dropped 4; count of bases not matched to a gene: 13. Germline V CDR1 and CDR2: SNHLY, FYNNEI. CDR3 region: CASSDGLAGAGRLPDTQYF. CDR3 nucleotides: TGTGCCAGCAGTGATGGACTAGCGGGAGCCGGTCGTCTCCCAGATACGCAGTATTTT.

The chain couples TRBV6-2 or TRBV6-3 to TRBJ1-1; the D is unclear. Germline loops: CDR1 MNHEY, CDR2 SVGEGT. V lost 1 base to trimming and J lost 6 bases, with 9 bases between them. The CDR3 covers 13 residues. The CDR3 here is CASSYLPVAEAFF. Here the CDR3 DNA reads TGTGCCAGCAGTTACTTACCGGTGGCTGAAGCTTTCTTT.

This sequence joins TRBV9 and TRBJ1-2; D is unresolved. This CDR3 is built from 14 residues. Germline V gene data show CDR1 as SGDLS and CDR2 as YYNGEE. V was clipped by 0 bases and J by 5 bases, with 11 bases between them. CDR3 loop: CASSVGTDAYGYTF. The CDR3 DNA reads as TGTGCCAGCAGCGTAGGAACGGACGCTTATGGCTACACCTTC.

The chain has TRBV6-4 and TRBJ1-1; D is ambiguous. Deletions cut 3 bases from V and 0 bases from J, with 8 bases between. Germline assignment: CDR1 MRHNA and CDR2 SNTAGT. The CDR3 is made up of 14 amino acids. The CDR3 loop is CASSEGRLNTEAFF. The CDR3 nucleotides read TGTGCCAGCAGTGAGGGCAGGCTGAACACTGAAGCTTTCTTT.

This chain uses TRBV9 with TRBJ2-3; D uncertain. The CDR3 is made up of 16 amino acids. V was shortened by 0 bases and J by 2 bases, with 13 bases between the two germline ends. Germline V gives CDR1 SGDLS, CDR2 YYNGEE. The CDR3 reads CASSVEVGSPTDTQYF. DNA of the CDR3: TGTGCCAGCAGCGTAGAGGTGGGTAGCCCCACAGATACGCAGTATTTT.

The genes are TRBV27 and TRBJ1-2, with D maybe TRBD1 (6 bases). Trimming took off 5 bases at V and 5 bases at J, with 15 bases between the two ends. Germline V gives CDR1 MNHEY, CDR2 SMNVEV (reference sequence). CDR3 length: 14 residues. CDR3 region: CASSPGWQGYGYTF. CDR3 sequence (DNA): TGTGCCAGCAGTCCAGGCTGGCAGGGGTATGGCTACACCTTC.

The chain carries TRBV11-2 and TRBJ1-6, with D possibly matching TRBD1 (6 bases). V lost 6 bases and J lost 7, with 13 bases in between. CDR3 length: 14 amino acids. Germline loops: CDR1 SGHAT, CDR2 FQNNGV. The CDR3 reads CASSPTGINSPLHF. Written as DNA, the CDR3 is TGTGCCAGCAGTCCGACAGGAATCAATTCACCCCTCCACTTT.

V usage is TRBV21-1 and J usage is TRBJ1-3. TRBV21-1 is a listed pseudogene. CDR3 length: 15 amino acids. The CDR3: CASSKAGSGPNTIYF. CDR3 nucleotides: TGTGCCAGCAGCAAAGCGGGGTCGGGGCCAAACACCATATATTTT.

This clone was counted between two and nine times. The J gene is TRBJ2-1, the V gene TRBV28; unclear D gene. This CDR3 is built from 17 residues. Germline assignment: CDR1 MDHEN and CDR2 SYDVKM. Between the trimmed V and J ends, which lost 2 bases and 1 base, there was a span of 15 bases. CDR3 bases: TGTGCCAGCAGTTTACCTCTCCGGGCGGTATCCTACAATGAGCAGTTCTTC. It is translated as CASSLPLRAVSYNEQFF.

The J gene is TRBJ2-2, the V gene TRBV5-4, with 8 bases fitting TRBD1. Germline-derived CDR1 and CDR2 are SGHNT and YYREEE (reference sequence). V lost 3 bases to trimming and J lost 6 bases; unmatched junction nucleotides: 10. The CDR3 is made up of 16 amino acids. The CDR3 coding sequence is TGTGCCAGCAGCTCTCCCGAGACAGGGGATCCCGGGGAGCTGTTTTTT. It yields the protein CASSSPETGDPGELFF.

The chain joins TRBV29-1 to TRBJ2-5, with 12 bases matching TRBD2. The germline CDR1 and CDR2 sequences are SQVTM and ANQGSEA. The CDR3 has 14 residues. V gave up 4 bases and J gave up 1 base; unmatched junction bases: 1. The CDR3 DNA sequence: TGCAGCGTTGGGACTAGCGGGGCCCAAGAGACCCAGTACTTC. This codes for CSVGTSGAQETQYF.

The rearrangement uses TRBV11-2 and TRBJ2-1, with 8 bases fitting TRBD2. Germline CDR1 and CDR2: SGHAT and FQNNGV. With 2 bases clipped from V and 0 bases from J, the junction kept 9 bases outside the gene matches. The CDR3 sequence is 18 residues long. The CDR3 nucleotides read TGTGCCAGCAGCTTACCGGCGGGAGGCCGAATCTCCTACAATGAGCAGTTCTTC. Translation: CASSLPAGGRISYNEQFF.

The chain has TRBV3-1 (or the pseudogene TRBV3-2) and TRBJ2-6, with 7 bases lining up with TRBD2. Germline CDR1 and CDR2: LGHDT and YNNKEL (reference sequence). The trim removed 2 bases at V and 2 bases at J, leaving 6 bases unmatched. CDR3 length: 17 residues. The DNA for the CDR3 is TGTGCCAGCAGCCAAAGGCGGGACTATGCTGGGGCCAACGTCCTGACTTTC. This gives the protein CASSQRRDYAGANVLTF.

The V and J genes are TRBV28 and TRBJ1-5; TRBD1 matches at 9 bases. This CDR3 contains 14 residues. Germline V gives CDR1 MDHEN, CDR2 SYDVKM. The V segment lost 3 bases and the J segment 8 bases; nucleotides outside the gene matches: 5. The CDR3 nucleotides read TGTGCCAGCAGTTTGACAGGGGGGGTAAAGCCCCAGCATTTT. Amino acid sequence: CASSLTGGVKPQHF.